The clone carrying this T cell receptor (beta chain) was seen just once. Its target is not known. During the collection period, no donor immune events like infections were recorded. The record originates from a study of identifying expanded T cells in peripheral blood. Regarding the study as a whole: Differentially abundant clones: roughly 1.2 between replicates, about 17 at approximately two weeks, 19 at four.

TCRdb's copy holds only in-frame clones and misses some; the assay was immunoSEQ multiplex PCR. The sample yields about 110,000 clones, less than 90% seen once. This receptor was obtained from a person aged 18 to 70 in good health. The sequenced sample was blood.

This CDR3 is CASSFRSGTYNEQFF. The CDR3 DNA reads as TGTGCCAGCAGCTTTCGGTCAGGAACCTACAATGAGCAGTTCTTC. The rearrangement uses TRBV5-4 and TRBJ2-1, with D uncertain. Germline values: CDR1 SGHNT, CDR2 YYREEE (reference sequence). This CDR3 has 15 amino acids. V lost 2 bases, J lost 2 bases, and 11 bases lay in between. The full variable domain, with the rest looked up from reference TRBV5-4 and TRBJ2-1, is ETGVTQSPTHLIKTRGQQVTLRCSSQSGHNTVSWYQQALGQGPQFIFQYYREEENGRGNFPPRFSGLQFPNYSSELNVNALELDDSALYLCASSFRSGTYNEQFFGPGTRLTVL.